This T cell receptor (beta chain) derives from a study of CD8 T cells in Susac syndrome. The CDR3 spans 17 residues. CDR1 and CDR2 (germline): LGHNA, YSLEER. V lost 2 bases to trimming and J lost 9 bases; unmatched junction nucleotides: 16. Random-hexamer reverse transcription was applied to roughly 0.5 to 1 ug RNA. Amplification of TCR beta CDR3 spanned 54 Vbeta and 13 Jbeta via immunoSEQ multiplex PCR. TCRdb processed the immunoSEQ multiplex PCR reads anew with MiXCR; each CDR3 protein has one entry. The table has about 300,000 distinct CDR3 sequences, 85% seen once. Source material: CD8+ T cells from PBMCs. This chain connects TRBV4-3 to TRBJ2-1; 7 bases agree with TRBD1. The clonotype originates from a human donor with multiple sclerosis. This CDR3 reads CASSQSVRAGGSSEQFF. CDR3 nucleotides: TGCGCCAGCAGCCAAAGCGTTCGGGCAGGGGGAAGTAGTGAGCAGTTCTTC.